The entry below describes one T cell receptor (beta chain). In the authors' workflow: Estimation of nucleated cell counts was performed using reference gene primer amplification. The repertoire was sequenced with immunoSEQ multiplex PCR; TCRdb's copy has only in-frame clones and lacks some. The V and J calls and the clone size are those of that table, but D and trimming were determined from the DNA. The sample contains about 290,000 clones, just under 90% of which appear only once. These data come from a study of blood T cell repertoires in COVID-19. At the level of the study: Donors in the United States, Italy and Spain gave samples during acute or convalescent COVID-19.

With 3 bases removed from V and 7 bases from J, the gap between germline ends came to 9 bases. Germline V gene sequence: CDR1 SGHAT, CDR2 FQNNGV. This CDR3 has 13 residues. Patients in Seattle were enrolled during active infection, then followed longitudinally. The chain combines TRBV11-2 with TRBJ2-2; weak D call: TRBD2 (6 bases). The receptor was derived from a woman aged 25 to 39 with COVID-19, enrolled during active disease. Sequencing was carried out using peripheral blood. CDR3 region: CASSFWGVGELFF. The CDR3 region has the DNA TGTGCCAGCAGCTTTTGGGGGGTCGGGGAGCTGTTTTTT.